Presented here are 23 T cell receptor beta chains from one specimen sequenced in a study of T cells in Graves' hyperthyroidism and ophthalmopathy (dated by TCRdb to between 2018 and 2021). Receptor amplification or capture employed multiplex PCR. The instrument given in TCRdb is Illumina HiSeq 2000. Amplification of TCR beta CDR3 regions was carried out from RNA transcripts. A first-round RT-PCR of the TCR CDR3 used the HTBI primer set with the Qiagen OneStep RT-PCR kit. TCRdb took the public reads, trimmed them with fastp at Q25, ran MiXCR for clone calling and kept in-frame beta chains. Under each unique CDR3 protein, matching rows form one entry showing the most common genes and DNA. Across this sample there are hundreds of thousands of distinct CDR3 sequences, with approximately 15% seen only once. The top ten hold roughly 3.3% of the sample. The sample taken for sequencing was blood. The receptors shown here come from a woman between 40 and 55 years old with Graves' ophthalmopathy.

This clonotype showed up many times. This CDR3 is CASSLAPGLGEAFF. The CDR3 DNA is TGTGCCAGCAGCTTGGCCCCGGGGTTGGGTGAAGCTTTCTTT. The rearrangement links TRBV5-5 to TRBJ1-1; no firm D call. This CDR3 spans 14 amino acids. Germline CDR1 and CDR2: SGHKS and YYEKEE (reference sequence). With 0 bases removed from V and 7 bases from J, the gap between germline ends came to 13 bases.

This chain uses TRBV11-1 with TRBJ2-4; D gene uncertain. CDR3 length equals 16 residues. Germline lookup yields CDR1 SGHAT and CDR2 FQDESV (reference sequence). V was trimmed by 3 bases and J by 1 base, leaving 13 bases between them. The CDR3 protein is CASSFLGGGAKNIQYF. In nucleotides, the CDR3 is TGTGCCAGCAGCTTTTTAGGCGGTGGGGCCAAAAACATTCAGTACTTC.

To note about this clonotype: Given a much more abundant clone one base away, this may be a read error. The CDR3 coding sequence is TGCGCCAGCAGCTACCAGGGGGGGGATCAGCCCCAGCATTTT. It is translated as CASSYQGGDQPQHF. The V call is TRBV5-1, the J call TRBJ1-5; 7 bases fit TRBD1. This CDR3 region has 14 residues. Per germline, CDR1 SGHRS and CDR2 YFSETQ. The ends lost 3 bases at V and 5 bases at J; junction bases unmatched: 5.

In this sample, this clonotype turned up a few times. This chain uses TRBV10-3 with TRBJ2-7; D gene uncertain. This CDR3 is built from 15 residues. The germline gives CDR1 ENHRY, CDR2 SYGVKD. Between the trimmed V and J ends, which lost 6 bases and 0 bases, there was a span of 15 bases. CDR3 coding DNA: TGTGCCATCAGCTCGACGGACCGACCCTCCTACGAGCAGTACTTC. Protein product: CAISSTDRPSYEQYF.

This clonotype was seen many times. The chain links TRBV7-8 to TRBJ2-1; D unresolved. Deletions cut 3 bases from V and 7 bases from J, with 7 bases between. The CDR3 is made up of 12 amino acids. CDR1 and CDR2 (germline): SGHVS, FQNEAQ. Here the CDR3 reads CASSLLLNEQFF. The CDR3 DNA is TGTGCCAGCAGCTTGTTGCTGAATGAGCAGTTCTTC.

The chain is built from TRBV6-2 or TRBV6-3 and TRBJ2-1; D call uncertain. The CDR3 covers 14 residues. In germline, CDR1 is MNHEY, CDR2 SVGEGT. Trimming pared 6 bases from V and 2 bases from J, leaving 11 bases between. The CDR3 sequence: CASSLVPTYNEQFF. The CDR3 DNA follows: TGTGCCAGCAGCTTGGTGCCGACCTACAATGAGCAGTTCTTC.

The chain combines TRBV7-9 with TRBJ2-2; weak D call: TRBD2 (5 bases). The CDR3 totals 17 residues. Germline V gene lookup returns CDR1 SEHNR and CDR2 FQNEAQ (reference sequence). V dropped 1 base and J dropped 5 bases, with 17 bases sitting between them. The CDR3 is CASSLELGNGGTGELFF. The CDR3 region has the DNA TGTGCCAGCAGCTTAGAACTCGGGAATGGCGGGACCGGGGAGCTGTTTTTT.

This clonotype was seen a few times. The V gene is TRBV29-1, the J gene TRBJ1-1; maybe TRBD1 (6 bases). Germline-derived CDR1 and CDR2 are SQVTM and ANQGSEA. The germline V and J ends were trimmed by 2 bases and 3 bases, with 10 bases remaining between them. There are 13 residues in the CDR3. Written as DNA, the CDR3 is TGCAGCGTTGAAACAGGGAGGGACACTGAAGCTTTCTTT. Translated: CSVETGRDTEAFF.

This clonotype was seen more than once but under ten times. The rearrangement links TRBV10-1 to TRBJ2-1; TRBD1 might be the D (6 bases). V lost 0 bases and J lost 5, with 14 bases in between. Germline V gene lookup returns CDR1 WNHNN and CDR2 SYGVQD (reference sequence). This CDR3 is 16 amino acids long. The CDR3 loop reads CASSESPGQGNNEQFF. CDR3 DNA: TGCGCCAGCAGTGAGTCCCCGGGACAAGGAAACAATGAGCAGTTCTTC.

This clonotype has at least ten counts. The chain recombines TRBV5-1 with TRBJ2-3; D might be TRBD1 or TRBD2, each matching 6 bases. Trimming cost V 2 bases and J 1 base, with 14 bases left between them. Germline loops: CDR1 SGHRS, CDR2 YFSETQ. This CDR3 comprises 16 residues. The CDR3 DNA reads TGCGCCAGCAGCTTACCGGAGGGGGGACGCACAGATACGCAGTATTTT. This sequence encodes CASSLPEGGRTDTQYF.

Many counts were recorded for this clonotype. The rearrangement joins TRBV3-1 to TRBJ1-1; perhaps TRBD1 as D (5 bases). The CDR3 consists of 15 residues. CDR1 and CDR2 from the germline V gene are LGHDT and YNNKEL (reference sequence). V shed 3 bases and J shed 11 bases, with 22 bases lying between them. The CDR3 loop reads CASSQDWDVDSGAFF. CDR3 DNA: TGTGCCAGCAGCCAGGATTGGGACGTCGACTCTGGGGCTTTCTTT.

This clonotype was picked up a small number of times. The chain employs TRBV12-3 or TRBV12-4 and TRBJ2-1; 8 positions match TRBD2. V trimming: 6 bases; J trimming: 1 base; junction bases outside the gene matches: 11. The CDR3 has 17 amino acids. DNA of the CDR3: TGTGCCAGCAGAATATCAGCGGGGGCTGGGTCCTACAATGAGCAGTTCTTC. Translated: CASRISAGAGSYNEQFF.

This clonotype occurred many times. The chain is built from TRBV20-1 and TRBJ1-1; 8 bases match TRBD1. The J segment lost 4 bases and the V segment lost 3 bases, leaving 4 bases of the junction unmatched. The CDR3 has 13 amino acids. Germline lookup yields CDR1 DFQATT and CDR2 SNEGSKA (reference sequence). CDR3 in DNA: TGCAGTGCTAGTCGGACAGGGTTCACTGAAGCTTTCTTT. Its protein is CSASRTGFTEAFF.

This clonotype was recorded a few times. This chain connects TRBV6-1 to TRBJ1-1, with TRBD1 as a possible D gene (5 bases). V lost 7 bases and J lost 6, with 18 bases in between. The CDR3 loop spans 14 amino acids. Germline lookup yields CDR1 MNHNS and CDR2 SASEGT. In nucleotides, the CDR3 is TGTGCCAGCACGAAGAACGGAGTGGGGGCTGAAGCTTTCTTT. The encoded protein is CASTKNGVGAEAFF.

This clonotype has at least ten counts. In DNA, the CDR3 is TGTGCCAGCAGCGTTGGTTTGGATGTGGGACTAGCTAGGATTACGGACTACGAGCAGTACTTC. This gives the protein CASSVGLDVGLARITDYEQYF. The J gene is TRBJ2-7, the V gene TRBV7-2; 9 bases are shared with TRBD2. Looked up from germline, CDR1 is SGHTA and CDR2 is FQGNSA. The junction had 26 bases not matched to a gene; V was cut back by 5 bases and J by 3 bases. There are 21 residues in the CDR3.

This clonotype was seen repeatedly, ten times or more. The V call is TRBV3-1, the J call TRBJ2-7, with D unresolved. CDR1 is LGHDT, CDR2 YNNKEL, per germline (reference sequence). V dropped 6 bases and J dropped 3 bases, with 9 bases sitting between them. This CDR3 region has 12 residues. The CDR3 reads CASSQSGYEQYF. The CDR3 DNA reads as TGTGCCAGCAGTCAATCGGGCTACGAGCAGTACTTC.

This clonotype showed up just a few times. In DNA form, the CDR3 reads TGCAGTGCTCTCGGGGGAGATACGCAGTATTTT. Translating it yields CSALGGDTQYF. This rearrangement joins TRBV20-1 to TRBJ2-3, with D perhaps matching TRBD2 (6 bases). This CDR3 spans 11 amino acids. V lost 5 bases and J 5 bases, leaving 8 bases between the germline ends. The germline gives CDR1 DFQATT, CDR2 SNEGSKA (reference sequence).

This clonotype appeared many times. This rearrangement joins TRBV20-1 to TRBJ2-5; perhaps TRBD2 as D (6 bases). This CDR3 is built from 12 residues. Germline-derived CDR1 and CDR2 are DFQATT and SNEGSKA (reference sequence). V was clipped by 1 base and J by 4 bases, with 7 bases between them. As DNA, the CDR3 is TGCAGTGCTAGAGCCGGGAGAGAGACCCAGTACTTC. This sequence encodes CSARAGRETQYF.

The sample holds many counts of this clonotype. The J gene is TRBJ2-7, the V gene TRBV18, with 9 bases fitting TRBD1. The CDR3 runs to 16 residues. V lost 4 bases and J lost 1; bases outside the gene matches: 8. CDR1 and CDR2 (germline): KGHSH, LQKENI. Here the CDR3 reads CASSQSQGQGSYEQYF. As DNA, the CDR3 is TGTGCCAGCTCACAGTCACAGGGACAGGGATCCTACGAGCAGTACTTC. Together with reference TRBV18 and TRBJ2-7, the CDR3 gives the full variable domain: NAGVMQNPRHLVRRRGQEARLRCSPMKGHSHVYWYRQLPEEGLKFMVYLQKENIIDESGMPKERFSAEFPKEGPSILRIQQVVRGDSAAYFCASSQSQGQGSYEQYFGPGTRLTVT.

The chain is built from TRBV5-1 and TRBJ1-5, with 9 bases lining up with TRBD1. CDR1 is SGHRS and CDR2 is YFSETQ in the germline V gene. The length of the CDR3 is 14 residues. J lost 7 bases, V lost 4 bases, and 6 bases had no gene match. The CDR3 nucleotides read TGCGCCAGCAGCGAGACAGGGGGGGTCCAGCCCCAGCATTTT. Translating gives CASSETGGVQPQHF.

This clonotype was seen ten or more times. V gene TRBV3-1 combines with J gene TRBJ2-6; possibly TRBD1 for D (6 bases). V shed 4 bases and J shed 0 bases, with 19 bases lying between them. The V gene's germline CDR1 is LGHDT and CDR2 YNNKEL (reference sequence). The CDR3 extends over 19 amino acids. The CDR3: CASSLTRFYRDSGANVLTF. The CDR3 DNA is TGTGCCAGCAGCCTAACGAGGTTTTACAGGGACTCTGGGGCCAACGTCCTGACTTTC.

In its sample, this clonotype was seen many times. V is TRBV2 and J is TRBJ1-2; the D is unclear. Between the trimmed V and J ends, which lost 4 bases and 4 bases, there was a span of 10 bases. There are 13 residues in the CDR3. Germline V lookup: CDR1 SNHLY, CDR2 FYNNEI. CDR3 bases: TGTGCCAGCAGTGGGAGCCCTAGCTATGGCTACACCTTC. It yields the protein CASSGSPSYGYTF.

This chain joins TRBV7-2 and TRBJ2-1; D is unclear. V was clipped by 3 bases and J by 3 bases, with 12 bases between them. Germline loops: CDR1 SGHTA, CDR2 FQGNSA. This CDR3 spans 15 amino acids. The CDR3 sequence is CASSFLVNFYNEQFF. The CDR3 DNA reads TGTGCCAGCAGCTTTCTGGTAAACTTCTACAATGAGCAGTTCTTC.